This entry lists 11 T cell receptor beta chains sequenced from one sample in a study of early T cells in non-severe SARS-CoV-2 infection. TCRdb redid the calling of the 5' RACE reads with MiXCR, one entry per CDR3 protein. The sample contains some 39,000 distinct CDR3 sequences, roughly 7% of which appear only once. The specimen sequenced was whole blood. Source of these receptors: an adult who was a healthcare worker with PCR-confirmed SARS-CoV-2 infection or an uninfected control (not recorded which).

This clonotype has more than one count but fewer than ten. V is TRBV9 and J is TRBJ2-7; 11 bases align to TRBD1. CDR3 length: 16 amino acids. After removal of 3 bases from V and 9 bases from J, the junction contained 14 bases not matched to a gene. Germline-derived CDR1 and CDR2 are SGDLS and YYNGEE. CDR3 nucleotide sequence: TGTGCCAGCAGCGCTCGTGAGGGGACAGGGGGGAGCGGGCAGTACTTC. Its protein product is CASSAREGTGGSGQYF.

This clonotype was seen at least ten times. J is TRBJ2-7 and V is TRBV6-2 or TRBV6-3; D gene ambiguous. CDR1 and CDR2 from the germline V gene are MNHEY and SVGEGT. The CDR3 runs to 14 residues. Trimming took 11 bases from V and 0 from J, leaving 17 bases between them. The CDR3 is CAVRLIPVSYEQYF. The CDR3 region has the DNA TGTGCCGTCCGACTTATACCCGTCTCCTACGAGCAGTACTTC.

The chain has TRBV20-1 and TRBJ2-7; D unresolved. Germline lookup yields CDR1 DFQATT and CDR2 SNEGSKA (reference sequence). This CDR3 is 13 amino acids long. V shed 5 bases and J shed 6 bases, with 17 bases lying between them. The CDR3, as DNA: TGCAGTGCTGCCCGGGCCCAGCTCCCCGAGCAGTACTTC. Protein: CSAARAQLPEQYF.

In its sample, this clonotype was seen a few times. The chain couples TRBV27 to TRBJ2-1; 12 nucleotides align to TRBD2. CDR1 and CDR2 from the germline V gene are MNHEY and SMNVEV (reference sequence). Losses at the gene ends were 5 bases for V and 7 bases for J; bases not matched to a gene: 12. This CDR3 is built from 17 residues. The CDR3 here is CASSTPGLAGFLNEQFF. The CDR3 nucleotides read TGTGCCAGCAGTACTCCGGGACTAGCGGGTTTTCTAAATGAGCAGTTCTTC.

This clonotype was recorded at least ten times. The CDR3 bases are TGTGCCAGCAGTCCGACAGACAGGGTATCGTATGGCTACACCTTC. Amino acids: CASSPTDRVSYGYTF. The chain recombines TRBV28 with TRBJ1-2; 7 nucleotides line up with TRBD1. V dropped 5 bases and J dropped 5; count of bases not matched to a gene: 11. Germline values: CDR1 MDHEN, CDR2 SYDVKM. The CDR3 runs to 15 residues.

CDR3 residues: CASSSTSVEQYF. CDR3 sequence (DNA): TGTGCCAGCAGCTCCACTAGCGTCGAGCAGTACTTC. V is TRBV6-2 or TRBV6-3 and J is TRBJ2-7, with TRBD2 identical over 7 bases. V was clipped by 6 bases and J by 6 bases; unmatched bases: 5. From germline, CDR1 is MNHEY and CDR2 SVGEGT. This CDR3 has 12 amino acids.

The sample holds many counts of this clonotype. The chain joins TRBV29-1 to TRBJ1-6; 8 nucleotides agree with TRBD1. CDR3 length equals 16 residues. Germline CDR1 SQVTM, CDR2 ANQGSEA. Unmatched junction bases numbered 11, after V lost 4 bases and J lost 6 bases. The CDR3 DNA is TGCAGCGTTGTGACAGGGGCCGGTGGAAGTAATTCACCCCTCCACTTT. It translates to CSVVTGAGGSNSPLHF.

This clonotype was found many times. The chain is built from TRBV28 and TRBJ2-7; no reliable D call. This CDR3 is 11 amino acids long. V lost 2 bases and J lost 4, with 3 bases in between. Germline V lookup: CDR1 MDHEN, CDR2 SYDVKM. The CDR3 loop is CASSLGYEQYF. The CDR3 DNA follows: TGTGCCAGCAGTTTAGGTTACGAGCAGTACTTC.

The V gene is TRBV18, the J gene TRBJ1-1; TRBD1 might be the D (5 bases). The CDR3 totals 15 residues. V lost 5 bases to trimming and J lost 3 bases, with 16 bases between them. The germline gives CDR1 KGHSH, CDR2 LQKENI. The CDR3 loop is CASSELRVIDTEAFF. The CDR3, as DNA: TGTGCCAGCTCAGAACTCAGGGTGATCGACACTGAAGCTTTCTTT.

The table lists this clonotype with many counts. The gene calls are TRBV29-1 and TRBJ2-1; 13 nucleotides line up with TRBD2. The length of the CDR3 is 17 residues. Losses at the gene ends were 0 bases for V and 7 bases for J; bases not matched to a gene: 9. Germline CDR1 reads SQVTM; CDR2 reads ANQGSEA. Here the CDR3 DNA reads TGCAGCGTTGAAGACCCTACTAGCGGGGGGGGCCGGAATGAGCAGTTCTTC. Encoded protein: CSVEDPTSGGGRNEQFF.

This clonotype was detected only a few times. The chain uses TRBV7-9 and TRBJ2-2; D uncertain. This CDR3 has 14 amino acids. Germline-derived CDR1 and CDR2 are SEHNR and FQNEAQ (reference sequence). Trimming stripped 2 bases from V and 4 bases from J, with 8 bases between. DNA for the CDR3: TGTGCCAGCAGCTTATTTCTGGCCACCGGGGAGCTGTTTTTT. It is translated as CASSLFLATGELFF.